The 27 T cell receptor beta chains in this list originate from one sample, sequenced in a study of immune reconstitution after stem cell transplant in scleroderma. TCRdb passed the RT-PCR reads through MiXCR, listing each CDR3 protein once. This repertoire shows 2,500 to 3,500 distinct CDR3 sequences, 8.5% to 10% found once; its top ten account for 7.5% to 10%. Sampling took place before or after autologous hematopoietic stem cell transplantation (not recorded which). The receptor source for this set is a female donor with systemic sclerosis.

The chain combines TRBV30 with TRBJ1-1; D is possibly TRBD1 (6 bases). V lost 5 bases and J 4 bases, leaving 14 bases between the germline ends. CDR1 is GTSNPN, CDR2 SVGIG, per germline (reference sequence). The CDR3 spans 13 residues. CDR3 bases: TGTGCCTGGGTAAAACAGGGAGGCACTGAAGCTTTCTTT. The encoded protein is CAWVKQGGTEAFF.

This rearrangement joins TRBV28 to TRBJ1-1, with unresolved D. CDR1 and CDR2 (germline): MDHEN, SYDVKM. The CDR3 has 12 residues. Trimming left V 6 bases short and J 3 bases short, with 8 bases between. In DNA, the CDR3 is TGTGCCAGCAGCTCATGGTACACTGAAGCTTTCTTT. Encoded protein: CASSSWYTEAFF.

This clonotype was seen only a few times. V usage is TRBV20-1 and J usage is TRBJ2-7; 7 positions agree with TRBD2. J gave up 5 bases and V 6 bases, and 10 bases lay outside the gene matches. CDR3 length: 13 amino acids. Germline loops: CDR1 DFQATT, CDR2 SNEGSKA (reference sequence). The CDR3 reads CSARIAGVNEQYF. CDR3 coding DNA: TGCAGTGCCCGGATCGCGGGGGTCAACGAGCAGTACTTC.

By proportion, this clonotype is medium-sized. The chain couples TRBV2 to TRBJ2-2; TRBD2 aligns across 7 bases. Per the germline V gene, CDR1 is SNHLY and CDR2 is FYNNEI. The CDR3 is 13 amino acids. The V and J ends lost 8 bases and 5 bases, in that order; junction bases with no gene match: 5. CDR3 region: CASRTSYTGELFF. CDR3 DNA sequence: TGTGCCAGCCGGACTAGTTATACCGGGGAGCTGTTTTTT.

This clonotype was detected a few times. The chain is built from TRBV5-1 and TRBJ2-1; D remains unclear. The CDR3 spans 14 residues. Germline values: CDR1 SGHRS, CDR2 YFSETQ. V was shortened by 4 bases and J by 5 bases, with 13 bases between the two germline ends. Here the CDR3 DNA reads TGCGCCAGCAGCCCATCTAGGGTTAACAATGAGCAGTTCTTC. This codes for CASSPSRVNNEQFF.

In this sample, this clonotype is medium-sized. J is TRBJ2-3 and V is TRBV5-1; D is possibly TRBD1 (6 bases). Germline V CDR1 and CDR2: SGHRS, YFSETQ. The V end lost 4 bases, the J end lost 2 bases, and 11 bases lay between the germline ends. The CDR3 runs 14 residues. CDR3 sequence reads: CASSPGHITDTQYF. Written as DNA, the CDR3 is TGCGCCAGCAGCCCGGGACACATCACAGATACGCAGTATTTT.

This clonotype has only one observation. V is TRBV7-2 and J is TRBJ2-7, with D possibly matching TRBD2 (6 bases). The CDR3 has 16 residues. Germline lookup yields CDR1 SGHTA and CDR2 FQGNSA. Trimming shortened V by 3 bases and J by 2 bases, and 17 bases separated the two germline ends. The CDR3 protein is CASSFPRDFLTYEQYF. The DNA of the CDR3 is TGTGCCAGCAGCTTCCCGAGGGACTTCCTTACCTACGAGCAGTACTTC.

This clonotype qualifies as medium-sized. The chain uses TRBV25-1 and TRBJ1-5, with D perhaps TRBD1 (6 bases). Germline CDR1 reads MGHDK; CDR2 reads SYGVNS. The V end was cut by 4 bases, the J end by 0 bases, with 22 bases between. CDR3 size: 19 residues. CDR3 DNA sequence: TGTGCCAGCAGTGCACTGGACAGAAATTCTCTCTATAGCAATCAGCCCCAGCATTTT. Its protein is CASSALDRNSLYSNQPQHF. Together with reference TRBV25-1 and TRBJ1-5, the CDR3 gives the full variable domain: EADIYQTPRYLVIGTGKKITLECSQTMGHDKMYWYQQDPGMELHLIHYSYGVNSTEKGDLSSESTVSRIRTEHFPLTLESARPSHTSQYLCASSALDRNSLYSNQPQHFGDGTRLSIL.

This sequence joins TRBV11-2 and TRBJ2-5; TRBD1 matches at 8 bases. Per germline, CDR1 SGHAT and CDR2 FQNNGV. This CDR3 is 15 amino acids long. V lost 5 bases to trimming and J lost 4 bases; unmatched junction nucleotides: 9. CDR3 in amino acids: CASSPRTGNGETQYF. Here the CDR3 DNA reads TGTGCCAGCAGCCCCCGGACAGGGAATGGAGAGACCCAGTACTTC.

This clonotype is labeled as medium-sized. The CDR3: CASSASGPYEQYF. The CDR3 DNA reads as TGTGCCAGCAGCGCTAGCGGCCCCTACGAGCAGTACTTC. The chain has TRBV11-2 and TRBJ2-7; 7 bases are a match to TRBD2. Unmatched junction bases numbered 3, after V lost 5 bases and J lost 2 bases. The CDR3 loop spans 13 amino acids. CDR1 is SGHAT and CDR2 is FQNNGV in the germline V gene.

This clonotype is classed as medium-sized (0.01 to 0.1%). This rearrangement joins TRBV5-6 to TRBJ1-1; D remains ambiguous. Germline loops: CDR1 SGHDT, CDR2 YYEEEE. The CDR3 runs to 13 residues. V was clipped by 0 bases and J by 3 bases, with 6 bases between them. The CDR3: CASSLAADTEAFF. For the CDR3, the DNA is TGTGCCAGCAGCTTGGCCGCGGACACTGAAGCTTTCTTT. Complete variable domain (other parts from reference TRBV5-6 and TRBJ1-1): DAGVTQSPTHLIKTRGQQVTLRCSPKSGHDTVSWYQQALGQGPQFIFQYYEEEERQRGNFPDRFSGHQFPNYSSELNVNALLLGDSALYLCASSLAADTEAFFGQGTRLTVV.

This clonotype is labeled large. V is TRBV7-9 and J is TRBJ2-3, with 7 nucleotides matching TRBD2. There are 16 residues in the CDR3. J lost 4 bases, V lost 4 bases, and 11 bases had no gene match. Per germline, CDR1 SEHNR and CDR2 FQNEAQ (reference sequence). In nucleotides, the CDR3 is TGTGCCAGCAGCTCAATATCAGCGGGGCAAGCAGATACGCAGTATTTT. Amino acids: CASSSISAGQADTQYF.

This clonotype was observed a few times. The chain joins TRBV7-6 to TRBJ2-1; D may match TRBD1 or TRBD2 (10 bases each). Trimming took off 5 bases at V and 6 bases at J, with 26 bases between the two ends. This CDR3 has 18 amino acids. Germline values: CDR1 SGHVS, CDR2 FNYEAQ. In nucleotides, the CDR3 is TGTGCCAGCAGCCGACAGGGGGCAACTAGCGGGGAAGGCAATGAGCAGTTCTTC. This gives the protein CASSRQGATSGEGNEQFF.

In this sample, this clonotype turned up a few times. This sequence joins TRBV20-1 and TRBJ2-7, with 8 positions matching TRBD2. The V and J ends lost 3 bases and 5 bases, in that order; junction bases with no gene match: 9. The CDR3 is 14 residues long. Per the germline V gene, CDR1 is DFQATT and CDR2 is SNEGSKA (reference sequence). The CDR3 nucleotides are TGCAGTGCTAGTTTCGGGGGGGCCGGGGACGAGCAGTACTTC. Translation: CSASFGGAGDEQYF.

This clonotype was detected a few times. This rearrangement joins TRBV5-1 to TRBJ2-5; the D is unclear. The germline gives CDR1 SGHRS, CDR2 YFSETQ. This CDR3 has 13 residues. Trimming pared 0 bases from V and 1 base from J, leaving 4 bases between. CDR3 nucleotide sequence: TGCGCCAGCAGCTTGGAATTCCAAGAGACCCAGTACTTC. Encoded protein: CASSLEFQETQYF.

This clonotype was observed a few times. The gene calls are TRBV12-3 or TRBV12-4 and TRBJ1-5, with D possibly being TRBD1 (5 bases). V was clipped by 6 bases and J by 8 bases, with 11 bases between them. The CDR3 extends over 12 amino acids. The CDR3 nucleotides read TGTGCCAGCAGAACCCAAGGGGAGCCCCAGCATTTT. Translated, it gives CASRTQGEPQHF.

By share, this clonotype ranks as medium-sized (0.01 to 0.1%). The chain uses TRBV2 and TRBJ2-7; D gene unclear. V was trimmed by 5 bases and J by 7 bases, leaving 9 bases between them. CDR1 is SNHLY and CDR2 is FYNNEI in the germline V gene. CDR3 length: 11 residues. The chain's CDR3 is CASSTLREQYF. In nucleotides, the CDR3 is TGTGCCAGCAGTACCCTTAGGGAGCAGTACTTC.

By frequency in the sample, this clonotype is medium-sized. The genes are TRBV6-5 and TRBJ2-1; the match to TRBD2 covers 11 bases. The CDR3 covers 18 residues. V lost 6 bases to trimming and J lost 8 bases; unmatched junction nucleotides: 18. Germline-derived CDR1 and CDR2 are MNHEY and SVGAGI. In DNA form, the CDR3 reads TGTGCCAGCAGCCAATCGTCAGCAGCTAGCGGGGGGCCGTATGAGCAGTTCTTC. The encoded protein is CASSQSSAASGGPYEQFF.

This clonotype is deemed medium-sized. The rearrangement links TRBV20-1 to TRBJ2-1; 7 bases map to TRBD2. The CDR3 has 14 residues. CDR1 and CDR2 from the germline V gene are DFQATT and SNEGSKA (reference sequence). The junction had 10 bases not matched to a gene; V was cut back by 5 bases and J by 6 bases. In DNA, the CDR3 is TGCAGTGCTCCTTCGGGGGGTAGGGGCAATGAGCAGTTCTTC. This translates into CSAPSGGRGNEQFF.

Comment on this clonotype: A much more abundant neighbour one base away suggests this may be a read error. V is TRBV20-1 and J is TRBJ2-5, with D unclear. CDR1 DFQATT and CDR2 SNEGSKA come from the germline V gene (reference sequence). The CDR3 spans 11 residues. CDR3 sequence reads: CSAQPQETQCF. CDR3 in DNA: TGCAGTGCCCAACCCCAAGAGACCCAGTGCTTC.

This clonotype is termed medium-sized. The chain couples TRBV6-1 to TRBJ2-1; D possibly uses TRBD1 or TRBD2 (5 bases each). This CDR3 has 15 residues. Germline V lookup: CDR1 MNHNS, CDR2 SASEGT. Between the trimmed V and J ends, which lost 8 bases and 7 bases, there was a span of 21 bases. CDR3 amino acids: CASGARVGIANEQFF. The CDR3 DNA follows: TGTGCCAGCGGGGCGAGGGTGGGAATTGCGAATGAGCAGTTCTTC.

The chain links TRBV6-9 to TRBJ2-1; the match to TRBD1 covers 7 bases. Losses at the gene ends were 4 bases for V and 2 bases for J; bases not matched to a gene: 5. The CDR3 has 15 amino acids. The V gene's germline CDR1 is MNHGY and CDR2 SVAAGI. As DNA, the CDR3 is TGTGCCAGCAGTTTTCAGGGGGTGACCTACAATGAGCAGTTCTTC. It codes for CASSFQGVTYNEQFF.

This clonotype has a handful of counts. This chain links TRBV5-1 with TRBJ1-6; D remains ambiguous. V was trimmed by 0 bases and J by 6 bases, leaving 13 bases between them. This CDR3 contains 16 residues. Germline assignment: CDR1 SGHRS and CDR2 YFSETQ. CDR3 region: CASSLVFGGSNSPLHF. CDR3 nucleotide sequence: TGCGCCAGCAGCTTGGTGTTCGGCGGCTCTAATTCACCCCTCCACTTT.

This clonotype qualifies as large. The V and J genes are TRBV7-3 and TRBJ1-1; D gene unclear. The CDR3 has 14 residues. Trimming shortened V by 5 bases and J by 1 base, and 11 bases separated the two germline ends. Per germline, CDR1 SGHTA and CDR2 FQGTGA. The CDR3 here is CASSPGPSNTEAFF. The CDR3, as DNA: TGTGCCAGCAGCCCCGGACCGTCGAACACTGAAGCTTTCTTT.

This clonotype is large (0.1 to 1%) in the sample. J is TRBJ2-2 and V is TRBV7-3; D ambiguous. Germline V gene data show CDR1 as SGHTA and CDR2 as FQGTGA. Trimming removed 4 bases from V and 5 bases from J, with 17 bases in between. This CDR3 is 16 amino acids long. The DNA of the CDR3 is TGTGCCAGCAGCTGGGATGGGGATCCCACAACCGGGGAGCTGTTTTTT. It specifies CASSWDGDPTTGELFF. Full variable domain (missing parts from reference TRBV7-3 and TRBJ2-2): GAGVSQTPSNKVTEKGKYVELRCDPISGHTALYWYRQSLGQGPEFLIYFQGTGAADDSGLPNDRFFAVRPEGSVSTLKIQRTERGDSAVYLCASSWDGDPTTGELFFGEGSRLTVL.

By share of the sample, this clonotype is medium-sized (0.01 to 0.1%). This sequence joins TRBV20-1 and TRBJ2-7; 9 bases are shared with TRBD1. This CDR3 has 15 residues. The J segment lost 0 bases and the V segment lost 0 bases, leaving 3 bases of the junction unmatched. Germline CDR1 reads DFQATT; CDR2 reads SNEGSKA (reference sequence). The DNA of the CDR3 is TGCAGTGCTAGAGACGGACAGGGGATCTCCTACGAGCAGTACTTC. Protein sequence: CSARDGQGISYEQYF.

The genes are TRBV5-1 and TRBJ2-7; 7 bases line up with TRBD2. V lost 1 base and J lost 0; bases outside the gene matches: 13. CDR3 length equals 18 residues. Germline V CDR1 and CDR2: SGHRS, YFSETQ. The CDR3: CASSLKASGDLGSYEQYF. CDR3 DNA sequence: TGCGCCAGCAGCTTGAAGGCTAGCGGTGACCTGGGCTCCTACGAGCAGTACTTC. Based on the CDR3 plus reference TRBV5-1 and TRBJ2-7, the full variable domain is KAGVTQTPRYLIKTRGQQVTLSCSPISGHRSVSWYQQTPGQGLQFLFEYFSETQRNKGNFPGRFSGRQFSNSRSEMNVSTLELGDSALYLCASSLKASGDLGSYEQYFGPGTRLTVT.